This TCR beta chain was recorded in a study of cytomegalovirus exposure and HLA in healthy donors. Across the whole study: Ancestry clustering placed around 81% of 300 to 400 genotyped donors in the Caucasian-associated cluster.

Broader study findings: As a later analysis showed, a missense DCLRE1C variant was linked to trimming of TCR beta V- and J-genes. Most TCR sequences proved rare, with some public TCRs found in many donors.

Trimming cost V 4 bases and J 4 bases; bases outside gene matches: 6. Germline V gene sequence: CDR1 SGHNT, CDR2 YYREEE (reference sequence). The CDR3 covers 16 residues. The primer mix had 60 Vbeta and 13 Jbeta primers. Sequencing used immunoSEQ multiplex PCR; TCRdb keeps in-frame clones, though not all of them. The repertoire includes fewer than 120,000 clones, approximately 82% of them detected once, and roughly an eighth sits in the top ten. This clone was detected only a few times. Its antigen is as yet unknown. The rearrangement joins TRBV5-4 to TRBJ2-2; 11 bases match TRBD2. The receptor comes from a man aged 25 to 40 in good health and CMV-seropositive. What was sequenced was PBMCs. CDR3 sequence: CASSPLAGGSTGELFF. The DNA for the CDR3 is TGTGCCAGCAGCCCTCTAGCGGGGGGTTCCACCGGGGAGCTGTTTTTT. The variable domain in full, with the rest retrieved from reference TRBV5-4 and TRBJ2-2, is ETGVTQSPTHLIKTRGQQVTLRCSSQSGHNTVSWYQQALGQGPQFIFQYYREEENGRGNFPPRFSGLQFPNYSSELNVNALELDDSALYLCASSPLAGGSTGELFFGEGSRLTVL.